These 10 T cell receptor beta chains share one sample of origin, sequenced in a study of regulatory T cells in long-lasting Graves disease. This sample's time point: persistent/refractory GD, antithyroid drugs over 5 years with positive TRAb. Generation of the TCR library employed RNA extracted from PBMCs. The authors built TCR beta libraries using iRepertoire HTBI primers and Arm-PCR of CDR3 regions. TCRdb called the multiplex PCR reads again in MiXCR, with one record for every CDR3 protein. This repertoire shows around 460,000 distinct CDR3 sequences, less than 25% found once; its top ten account for about an eighth. The sequenced sample was peripheral blood mononuclear cells (PBMCs), obtained when the disease was refractory, from a patient treated with antithyroid drugs. The source is a female donor with Graves disease.

V usage is TRBV30 and J usage is TRBJ1-5, with D unresolved. V dropped 0 bases and J dropped 7 bases, with 19 bases sitting between them. The CDR3 is 16 residues long. Germline V gene lookup returns CDR1 GTSNPN and CDR2 SVGIG (reference sequence). The CDR3 protein is CAWSVHPPTIGQPQHF. The CDR3 coding sequence is TGTGCCTGGAGTGTACATCCCCCGACGATCGGGCAGCCCCAGCATTTT. Full variable domain (missing parts from reference TRBV30 and TRBJ1-5): SQTIHQWPATLVQPVGSPLSLECTVEGTSNPNLYWYRQAAGRGLQLLFYSVGIGQISSEVPQNLSASRPQDRQFILSSKKLLLSDSGFYLCAWSVHPPTIGQPQHFGDGTRLSIL.

This clonotype was observed at least ten times. The chain combines TRBV12-3 or TRBV12-4 with TRBJ1-6, with TRBD1 matching over 9 bases. This CDR3 is 13 amino acids long. J was trimmed by 10 bases and V by 8 bases; bases with no gene match: 6. The CDR3 bases are TGTGCCAGCCAGACAGGGGGTCGGTCACCCCTCCACTTT. It yields the protein CASQTGGRSPLHF.

This clonotype was seen ten or more times. The chain has TRBV20-1 and TRBJ1-5; D gene uncertain. The CDR3 contains 13 residues. From germline, CDR1 is DFQATT and CDR2 SNEGSKA (reference sequence). V gave up 0 bases and J gave up 4 bases, with 7 bases separating them. The CDR3 bases are TGCAGTGCTAGAGAGTTCGCTAATCAGCCCCAGCATTTT. It is translated as CSAREFANQPQHF.

This clonotype occurred many times. J is TRBJ1-1 and V is TRBV7-9; D call uncertain. The germline CDR1 and CDR2 sequences are SEHNR and FQNEAQ (reference sequence). There are 15 residues in the CDR3. V lost 5 bases to trimming and J lost 1 base, with 14 bases between them. This chain's CDR3 is CASSPSRIQNTEAFF. The CDR3 nucleotides are TGTGCCAGCAGCCCATCCCGTATCCAGAACACTGAAGCTTTCTTT.

About this clonotype itself: This may arise from a read error, as a much more abundant clone is one base away. The rearrangement joins TRBV6-1 to TRBJ2-2; no definite D call. Germline V gives CDR1 MNHNS, CDR2 SASEGT. Between the trimmed V and J ends, which lost 8 bases and 3 bases, there was a span of 16 bases. The length of the CDR3 is 15 residues. The CDR3 here is CASVYGRTDTGELFF. The CDR3 bases are TGTGCCAGCGTGTATGGGCGGACGGACACCGGGGAGCTGTTTTTT.

This chain connects TRBV10-3 to TRBJ1-5; D is uncertain. Germline loops: CDR1 ENHRY, CDR2 SYGVKD. The CDR3 length is 16 residues. V lost 3 bases, J lost 7 bases, and 19 bases lay in between. The chain's CDR3 is CAISEFVEGSGQPQHF. The CDR3, as DNA: TGTGCCATCAGTGAATTTGTGGAGGGATCTGGGCAGCCCCAGCATTTT.

Only a few counts were recorded for this clonotype. The V and J genes are TRBV6-1 and TRBJ2-7, with D perhaps TRBD1 or TRBD2 (5 bases each). Looked up from germline, CDR1 is MNHNS and CDR2 is SASEGT. V was shortened by 11 bases and J by 3 bases, with 20 bases between the two germline ends. There are 14 residues in the CDR3. Here the CDR3 reads CAAIYGTGVYEQYF. The CDR3 DNA follows: TGTGCCGCCATCTATGGGACCGGCGTCTACGAGCAGTACTTC.

This clonotype was seen once. V and J are TRBV19 and TRBJ2-1; maybe TRBD2 (5 bases). Germline V gene sequence: CDR1 LNHDA, CDR2 SQIVND (reference sequence). CDR3 length: 20 amino acids. V gave up 7 bases and J gave up 0 bases, with 28 bases separating them. CDR3: CASTVSGGSWRNSSYNEQFF. DNA of the CDR3: TGTGCCAGTACGGTCAGTGGAGGAAGTTGGCGTAACAGCTCCTACAATGAGCAGTTCTTC. The full variable domain, completed using reference TRBV19 and TRBJ2-1, is DGGITQSPKYLFRKEGQNVTLSCEQNLNHDAMYWYRQDPGQGLRLIYYSQIVNDFQKGDIAEGYSVSREKKESFPLTVTSAQKNPTAFYLCASTVSGGSWRNSSYNEQFFGPGTRLTVL.

This clonotype was seen at least ten times. This chain joins TRBV7-2 and TRBJ1-2; D is perhaps TRBD1 (5 bases). Per germline, CDR1 SGHTA and CDR2 FQGNSA. Trimming took off 5 bases at V and 7 bases at J, with 20 bases between the two ends. The CDR3 length is 15 residues. CDR3 sequence (DNA): TGTGCCAGCAGCCTCACTCAGGGCCTGATGGCTGGCTACACCTTC. Amino acids: CASSLTQGLMAGYTF.

J is TRBJ1-1 and V is TRBV20-1, with D possibly being TRBD1 (6 bases). Per the germline V gene, CDR1 is DFQATT and CDR2 is SNEGSKA (reference sequence). The CDR3 loop spans 14 amino acids. Trimming took off 4 bases at V and 6 bases at J, with 18 bases between the two ends. In DNA, the CDR3 is TGCAGTGCTAAAGGGGGGGGGCGCGGACCTGAAGCTTTCTTT. It is translated as CSAKGGGRGPEAFF.